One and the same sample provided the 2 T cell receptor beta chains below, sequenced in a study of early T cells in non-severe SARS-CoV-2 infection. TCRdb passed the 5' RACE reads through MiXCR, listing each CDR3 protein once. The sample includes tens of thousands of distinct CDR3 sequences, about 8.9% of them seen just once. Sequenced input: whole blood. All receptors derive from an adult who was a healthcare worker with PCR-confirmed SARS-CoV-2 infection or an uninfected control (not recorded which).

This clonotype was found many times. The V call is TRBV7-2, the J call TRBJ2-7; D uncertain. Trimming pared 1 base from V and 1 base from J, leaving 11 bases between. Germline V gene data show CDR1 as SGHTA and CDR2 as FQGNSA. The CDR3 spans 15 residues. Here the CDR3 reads CASSLGTSSSYEQYF. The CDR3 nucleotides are TGTGCCAGCAGCTTAGGGACCTCATCATCCTACGAGCAGTACTTC.

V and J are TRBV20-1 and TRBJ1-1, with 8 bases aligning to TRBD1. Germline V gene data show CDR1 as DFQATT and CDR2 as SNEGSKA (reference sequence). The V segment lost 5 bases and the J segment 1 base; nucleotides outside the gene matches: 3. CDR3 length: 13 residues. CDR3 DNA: TGCAGTGCTGAGGACAGGGCGAACACTGAAGCTTTCTTT. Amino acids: CSAEDRANTEAFF.